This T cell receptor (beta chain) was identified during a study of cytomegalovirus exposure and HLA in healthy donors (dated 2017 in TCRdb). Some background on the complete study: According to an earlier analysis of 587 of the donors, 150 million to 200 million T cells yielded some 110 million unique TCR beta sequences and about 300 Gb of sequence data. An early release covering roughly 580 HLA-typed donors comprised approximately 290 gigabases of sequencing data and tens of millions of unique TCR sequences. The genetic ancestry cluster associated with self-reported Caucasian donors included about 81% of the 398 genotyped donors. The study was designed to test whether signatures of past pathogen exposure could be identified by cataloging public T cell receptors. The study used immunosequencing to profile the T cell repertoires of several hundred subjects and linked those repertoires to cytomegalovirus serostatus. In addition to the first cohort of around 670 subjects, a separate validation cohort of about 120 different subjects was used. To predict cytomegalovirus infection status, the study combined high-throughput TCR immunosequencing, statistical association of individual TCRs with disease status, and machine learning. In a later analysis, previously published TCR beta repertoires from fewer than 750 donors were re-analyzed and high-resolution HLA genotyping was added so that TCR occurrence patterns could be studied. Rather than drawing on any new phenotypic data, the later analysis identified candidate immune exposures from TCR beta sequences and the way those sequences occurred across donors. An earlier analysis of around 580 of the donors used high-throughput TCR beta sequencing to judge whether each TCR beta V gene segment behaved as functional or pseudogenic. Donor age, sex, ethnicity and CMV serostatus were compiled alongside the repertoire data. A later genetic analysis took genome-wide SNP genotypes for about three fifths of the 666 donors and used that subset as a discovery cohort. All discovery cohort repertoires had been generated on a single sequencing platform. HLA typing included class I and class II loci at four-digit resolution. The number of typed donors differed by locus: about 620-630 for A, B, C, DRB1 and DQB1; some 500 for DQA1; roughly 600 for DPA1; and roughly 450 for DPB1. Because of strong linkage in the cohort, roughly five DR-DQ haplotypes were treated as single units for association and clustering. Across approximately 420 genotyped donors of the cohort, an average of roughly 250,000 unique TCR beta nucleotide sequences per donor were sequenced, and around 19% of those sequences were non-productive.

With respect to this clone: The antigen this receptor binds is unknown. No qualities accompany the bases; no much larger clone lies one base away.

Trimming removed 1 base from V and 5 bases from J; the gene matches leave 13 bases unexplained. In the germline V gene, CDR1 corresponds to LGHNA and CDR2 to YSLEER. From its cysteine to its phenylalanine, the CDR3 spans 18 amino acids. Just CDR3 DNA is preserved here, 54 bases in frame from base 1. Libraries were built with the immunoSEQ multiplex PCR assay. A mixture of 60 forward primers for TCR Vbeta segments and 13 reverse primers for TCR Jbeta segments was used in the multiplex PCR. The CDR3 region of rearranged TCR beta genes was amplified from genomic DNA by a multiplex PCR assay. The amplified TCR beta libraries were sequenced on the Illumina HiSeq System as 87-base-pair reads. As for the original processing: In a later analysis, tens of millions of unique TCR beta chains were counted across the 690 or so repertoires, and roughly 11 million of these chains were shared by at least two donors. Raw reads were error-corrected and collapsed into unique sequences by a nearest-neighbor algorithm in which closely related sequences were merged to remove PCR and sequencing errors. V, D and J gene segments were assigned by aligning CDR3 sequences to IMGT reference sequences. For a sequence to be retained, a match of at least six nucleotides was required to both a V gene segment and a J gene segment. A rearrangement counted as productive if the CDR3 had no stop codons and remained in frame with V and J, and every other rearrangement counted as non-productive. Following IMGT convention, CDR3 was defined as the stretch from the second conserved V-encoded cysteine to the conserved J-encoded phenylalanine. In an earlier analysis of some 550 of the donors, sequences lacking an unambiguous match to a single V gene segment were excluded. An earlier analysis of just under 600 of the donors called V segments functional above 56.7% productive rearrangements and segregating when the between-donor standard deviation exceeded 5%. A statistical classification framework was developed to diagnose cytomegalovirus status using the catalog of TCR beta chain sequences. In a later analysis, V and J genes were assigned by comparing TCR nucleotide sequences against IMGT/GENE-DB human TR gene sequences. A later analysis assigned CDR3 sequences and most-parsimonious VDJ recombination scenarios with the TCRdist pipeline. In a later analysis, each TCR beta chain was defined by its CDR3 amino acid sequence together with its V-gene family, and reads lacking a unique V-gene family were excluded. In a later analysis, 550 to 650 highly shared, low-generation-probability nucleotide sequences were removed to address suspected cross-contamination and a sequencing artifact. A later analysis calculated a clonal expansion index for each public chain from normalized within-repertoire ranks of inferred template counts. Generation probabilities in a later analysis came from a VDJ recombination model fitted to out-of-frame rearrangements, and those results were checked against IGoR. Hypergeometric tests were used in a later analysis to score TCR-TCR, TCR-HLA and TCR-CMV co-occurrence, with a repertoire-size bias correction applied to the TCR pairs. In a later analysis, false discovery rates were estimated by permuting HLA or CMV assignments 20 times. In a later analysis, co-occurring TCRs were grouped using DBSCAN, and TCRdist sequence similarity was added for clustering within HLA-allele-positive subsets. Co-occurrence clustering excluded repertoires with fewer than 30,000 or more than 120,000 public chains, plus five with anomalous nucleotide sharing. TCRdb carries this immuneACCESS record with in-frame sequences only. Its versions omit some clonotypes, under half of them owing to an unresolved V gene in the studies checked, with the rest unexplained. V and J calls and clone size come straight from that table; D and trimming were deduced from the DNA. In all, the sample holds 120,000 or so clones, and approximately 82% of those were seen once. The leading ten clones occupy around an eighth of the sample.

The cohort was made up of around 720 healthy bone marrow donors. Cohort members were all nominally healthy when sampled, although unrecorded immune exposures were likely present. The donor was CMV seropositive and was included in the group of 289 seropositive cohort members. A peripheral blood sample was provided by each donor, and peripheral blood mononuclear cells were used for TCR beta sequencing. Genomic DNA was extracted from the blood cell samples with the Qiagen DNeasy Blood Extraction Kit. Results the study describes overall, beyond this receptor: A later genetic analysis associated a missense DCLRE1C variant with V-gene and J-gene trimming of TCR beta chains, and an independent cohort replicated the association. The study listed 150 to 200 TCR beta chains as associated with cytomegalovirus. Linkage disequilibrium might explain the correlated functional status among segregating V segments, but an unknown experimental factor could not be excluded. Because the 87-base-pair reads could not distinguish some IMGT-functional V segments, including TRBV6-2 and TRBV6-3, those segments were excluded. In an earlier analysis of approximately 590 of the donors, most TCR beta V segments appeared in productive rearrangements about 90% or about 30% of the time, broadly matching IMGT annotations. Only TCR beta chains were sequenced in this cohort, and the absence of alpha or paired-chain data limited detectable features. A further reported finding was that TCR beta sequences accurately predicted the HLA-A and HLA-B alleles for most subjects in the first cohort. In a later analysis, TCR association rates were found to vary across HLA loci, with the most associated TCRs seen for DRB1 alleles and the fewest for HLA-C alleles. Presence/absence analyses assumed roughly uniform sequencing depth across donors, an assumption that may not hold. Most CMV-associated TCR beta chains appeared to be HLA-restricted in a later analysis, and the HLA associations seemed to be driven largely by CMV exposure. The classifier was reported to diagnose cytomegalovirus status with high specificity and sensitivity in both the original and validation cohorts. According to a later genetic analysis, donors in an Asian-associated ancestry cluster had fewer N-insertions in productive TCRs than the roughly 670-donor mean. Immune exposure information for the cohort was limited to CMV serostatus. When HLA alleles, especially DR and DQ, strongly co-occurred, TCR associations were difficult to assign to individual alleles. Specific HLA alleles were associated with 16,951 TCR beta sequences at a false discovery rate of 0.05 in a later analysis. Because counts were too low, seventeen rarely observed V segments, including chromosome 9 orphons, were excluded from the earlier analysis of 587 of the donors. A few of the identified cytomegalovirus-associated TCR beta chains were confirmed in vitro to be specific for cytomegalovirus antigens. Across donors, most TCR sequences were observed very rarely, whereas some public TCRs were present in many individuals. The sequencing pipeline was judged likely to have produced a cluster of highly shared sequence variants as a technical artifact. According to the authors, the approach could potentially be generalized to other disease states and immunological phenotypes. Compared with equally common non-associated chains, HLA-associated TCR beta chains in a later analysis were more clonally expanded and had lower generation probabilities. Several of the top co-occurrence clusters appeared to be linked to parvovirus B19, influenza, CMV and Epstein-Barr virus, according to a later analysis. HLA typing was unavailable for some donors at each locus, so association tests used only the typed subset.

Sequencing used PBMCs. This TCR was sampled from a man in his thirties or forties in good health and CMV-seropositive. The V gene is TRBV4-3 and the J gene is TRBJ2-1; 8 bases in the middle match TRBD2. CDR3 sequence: CASSQAPRGSGGDNEQFF. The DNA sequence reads TGCGCCAGCAGCCAAGCTCCCCGGGGGAGCGGGGGAGACAATGAGCAGTTCTTC.